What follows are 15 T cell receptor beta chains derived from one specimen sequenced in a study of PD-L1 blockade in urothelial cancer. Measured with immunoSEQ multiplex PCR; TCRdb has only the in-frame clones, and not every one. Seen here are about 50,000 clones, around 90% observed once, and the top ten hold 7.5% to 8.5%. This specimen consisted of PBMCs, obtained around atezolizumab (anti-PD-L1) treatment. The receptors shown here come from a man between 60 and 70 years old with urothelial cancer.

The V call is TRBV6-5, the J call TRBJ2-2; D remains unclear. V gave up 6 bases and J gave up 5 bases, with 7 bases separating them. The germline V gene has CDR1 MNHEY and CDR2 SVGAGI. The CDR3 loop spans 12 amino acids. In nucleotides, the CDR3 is TGTGCCAGCAGGCCGACAACCGGGGAGCTGTTTTTT. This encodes CASRPTTGELFF.

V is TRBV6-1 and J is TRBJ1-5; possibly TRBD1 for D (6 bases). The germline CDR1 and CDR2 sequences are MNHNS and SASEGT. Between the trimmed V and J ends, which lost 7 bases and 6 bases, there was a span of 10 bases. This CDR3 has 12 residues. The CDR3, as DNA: TGTGCCAGCAACCACAGGGTTCAGCCCCAGCATTTT. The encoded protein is CASNHRVQPQHF.

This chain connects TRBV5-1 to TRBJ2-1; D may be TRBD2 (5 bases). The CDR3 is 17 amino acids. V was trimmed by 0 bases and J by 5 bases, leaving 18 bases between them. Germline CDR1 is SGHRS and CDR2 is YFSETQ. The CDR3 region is CASSLDLAFRRDNEQFF. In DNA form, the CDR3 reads TGCGCCAGCAGCTTGGACCTAGCTTTCCGTCGGGACAATGAGCAGTTCTTC.

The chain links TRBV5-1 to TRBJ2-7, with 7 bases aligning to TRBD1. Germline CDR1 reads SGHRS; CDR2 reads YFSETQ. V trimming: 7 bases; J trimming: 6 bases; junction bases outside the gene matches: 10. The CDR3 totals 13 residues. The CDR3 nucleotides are TGCGCCAGCCGAGCAGGGGGTCTAGGCGAGCAGTACTTC. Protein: CASRAGGLGEQYF.

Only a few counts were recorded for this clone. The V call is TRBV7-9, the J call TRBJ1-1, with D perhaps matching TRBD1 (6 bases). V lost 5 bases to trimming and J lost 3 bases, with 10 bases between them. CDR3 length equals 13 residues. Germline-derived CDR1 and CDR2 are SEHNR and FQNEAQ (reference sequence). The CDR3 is CASSVQGYTEAFF. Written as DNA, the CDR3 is TGTGCCAGCAGCGTACAGGGATACACTGAAGCTTTCTTT.

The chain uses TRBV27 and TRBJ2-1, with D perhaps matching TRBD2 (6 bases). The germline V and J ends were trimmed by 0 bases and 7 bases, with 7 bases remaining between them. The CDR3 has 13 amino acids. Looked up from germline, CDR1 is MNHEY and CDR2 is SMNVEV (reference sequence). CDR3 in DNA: TGTGCCAGCAGTTTATCGGGAGGTAATGAGCAGTTCTTC. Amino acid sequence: CASSLSGGNEQFF.

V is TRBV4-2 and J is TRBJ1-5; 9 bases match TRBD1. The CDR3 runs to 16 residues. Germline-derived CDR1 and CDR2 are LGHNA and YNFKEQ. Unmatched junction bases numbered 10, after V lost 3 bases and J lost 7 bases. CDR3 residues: CASSQEQGARGQPQHF. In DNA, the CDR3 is TGTGCCAGCAGCCAGGAACAGGGGGCTAGGGGGCAGCCCCAGCATTTT.

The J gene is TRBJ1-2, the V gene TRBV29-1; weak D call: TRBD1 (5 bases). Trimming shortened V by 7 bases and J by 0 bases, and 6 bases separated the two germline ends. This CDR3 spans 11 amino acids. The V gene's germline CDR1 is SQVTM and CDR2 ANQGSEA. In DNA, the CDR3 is TGCAGCGGACAGTCTAACTATGGCTACACCTTC. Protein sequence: CSGQSNYGYTF.

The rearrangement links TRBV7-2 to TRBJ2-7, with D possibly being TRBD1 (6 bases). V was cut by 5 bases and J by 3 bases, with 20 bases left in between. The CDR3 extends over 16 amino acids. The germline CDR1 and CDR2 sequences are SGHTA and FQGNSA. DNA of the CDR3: TGTGCCAGCAGCATCAGACCTCGGGACAACAGCTACGAGCAGTACTTC. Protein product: CASSIRPRDNSYEQYF.

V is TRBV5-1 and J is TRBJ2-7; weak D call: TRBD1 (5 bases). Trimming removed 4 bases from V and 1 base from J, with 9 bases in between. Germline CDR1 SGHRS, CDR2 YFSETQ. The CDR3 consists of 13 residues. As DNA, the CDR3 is TGCGCCAGCAGCCCGACAGTATCCTACGAGCAGTACTTC. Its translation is CASSPTVSYEQYF.

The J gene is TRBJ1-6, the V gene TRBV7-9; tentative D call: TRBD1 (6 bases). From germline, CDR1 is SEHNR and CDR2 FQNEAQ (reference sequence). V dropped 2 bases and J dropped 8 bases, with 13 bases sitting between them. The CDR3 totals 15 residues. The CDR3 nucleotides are TGTGCCAGCAGCTTACCAGGGGAATTTTATTCACCCCTCCACTTT. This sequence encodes CASSLPGEFYSPLHF. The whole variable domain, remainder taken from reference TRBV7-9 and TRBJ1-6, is DTGVSQNPRHKITKRGQNVTFRCDPISEHNRLYWYRQTLGQGPEFLTYFQNEAQLEKSRLLSDRFSAERPKGSFSTLEIQRTEQGDSAMYLCASSLPGEFYSPLHFGNGTRLTVT.

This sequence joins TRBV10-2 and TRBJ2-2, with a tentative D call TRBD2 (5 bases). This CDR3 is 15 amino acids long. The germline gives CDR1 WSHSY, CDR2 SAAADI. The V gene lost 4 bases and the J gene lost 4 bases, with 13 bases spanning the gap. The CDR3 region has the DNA TGCGCCAGCAGTGTGGCTAGCCAAAGCACCGGGGAGCTGTTTTTT. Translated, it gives CASSVASQSTGELFF.

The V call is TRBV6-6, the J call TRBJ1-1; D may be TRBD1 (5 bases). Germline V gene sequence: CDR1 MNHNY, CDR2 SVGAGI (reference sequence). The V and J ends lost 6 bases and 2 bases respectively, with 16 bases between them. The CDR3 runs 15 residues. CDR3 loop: CASRLGGSGNTEAFF. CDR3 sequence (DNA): TGTGCCAGCAGGCTCGGGGGATCGGGAAACACTGAAGCTTTCTTT.

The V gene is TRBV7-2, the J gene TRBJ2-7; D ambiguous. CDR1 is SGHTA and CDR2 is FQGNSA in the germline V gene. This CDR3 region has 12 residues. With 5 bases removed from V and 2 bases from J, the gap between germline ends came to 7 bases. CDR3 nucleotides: TGTGCCAGCAGCACCCACACCTACGAGCAGTACTTC. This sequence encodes CASSTHTYEQYF.

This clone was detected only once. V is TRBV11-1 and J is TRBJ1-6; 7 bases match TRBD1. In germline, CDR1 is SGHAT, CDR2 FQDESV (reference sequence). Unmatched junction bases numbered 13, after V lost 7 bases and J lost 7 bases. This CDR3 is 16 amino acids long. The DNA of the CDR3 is TGTGCCAGCACCGCAGAGACAGGGAAGCCCAATTCACCCCTCCACTTT. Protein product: CASTAETGKPNSPLHF.